This entry lists 31 T cell receptor beta chains sequenced from one sample in a study of regulatory T cells in long-lasting Graves disease. Time point indicated: newly diagnosed GD, antithyroid drugs for less than 3 months. The TCR library was made from RNA extracted from PBMCs. Assembly of TCR beta libraries relied on iRepertoire HTBI primers together with Arm-PCR of CDR3 regions. MiXCR, applied by TCRdb to the multiplex PCR reads, yields one record per CDR3 protein. The sample contains around 420,000 distinct CDR3 sequences, over 14% of which appear only once. The same sample was also used in a study of T cells in Graves' hyperthyroidism and ophthalmopathy.

Material: peripheral blood mononuclear cells (PBMCs), obtained at new diagnosis, from a patient treated with antithyroid drugs. These receptor sequences come from a woman between 40 and 55 years old with Graves disease.

This clonotype was recorded many times. V and J are TRBV11-3 and TRBJ2-7, with unresolved D. This CDR3 spans 14 amino acids. Deletions cut 0 bases from V and 2 bases from J, with 8 bases between. The germline gives CDR1 SGHNT, CDR2 YENEEA. In DNA, the CDR3 is TGTGCCAGCAGCTTAGAAGCCACAACCTACGAGCAGTACTTC. Amino acid sequence: CASSLEATTYEQYF.

As regards this clonotype: A much larger clonotype is one base distant, so this may be a read error. The DNA for the CDR3 is TGTGCCAGCAGCTTGGCCGGGACAGGGGTCTACGAGCAGTACTTC. This codes for CASSLAGTGVYEQYF. The gene calls are TRBV5-4 and TRBJ2-7, with 10 bases that match TRBD1. Germline V gene sequence: CDR1 SGHNT, CDR2 YYREEE (reference sequence). Losses at the gene ends were 0 bases for V and 3 bases for J; bases not matched to a gene: 3. CDR3 size: 15 residues.

This clonotype was seen ten or more times. The V call is TRBV27, the J call TRBJ1-2; TRBD1 might be the D (5 bases). This CDR3 has 14 residues. The V gene lost 0 bases and the J gene lost 4 bases, with 9 bases spanning the gap. Germline CDR1 reads MNHEY; CDR2 reads SMNVEV (reference sequence). As DNA, the CDR3 is TGTGCCAGCAGTTTATCGAGGGGTCCCTATGGCTACACCTTC. This encodes CASSLSRGPYGYTF.

The chain links TRBV2 to TRBJ1-5, with D possibly matching TRBD1 (5 bases). V shed 6 bases and J shed 6 bases, with 15 bases lying between them. The CDR3 sequence is 14 residues long. CDR1 SNHLY and CDR2 FYNNEI come from the germline V gene. The CDR3 DNA reads TGTGCCAGCAGCAGGAACCAGAGGGGTCAGCCCCAGCATTTT. It translates to CASSRNQRGQPQHF. Based on the CDR3 plus reference TRBV2 and TRBJ1-5, the full variable domain is EPEVTQTPSHQVTQMGQEVILRCVPISNHLYFYWYRQILGQKVEFLVSFYNNEISEKSEIFDDQFSVERPDGSNFTLKIRSTKLEDSAMYFCASSRNQRGQPQHFGDGTRLSIL.

This clonotype was counted many times. The CDR3 sequence is CSARDGGSPSYEQYF. For the CDR3, the DNA is TGCAGTGCTAGAGATGGGGGGAGTCCCTCCTACGAGCAGTACTTC. This chain links TRBV20-1 with TRBJ2-7; a weak D match, TRBD2 (6 bases). Trimming stripped 0 bases from V and 0 bases from J, with 12 bases between. Germline-derived CDR1 and CDR2 are DFQATT and SNEGSKA (reference sequence). The CDR3 extends over 15 amino acids.

V is TRBV6-9 and J is TRBJ2-7; no definite D call. V lost 3 bases and J 2 bases, leaving 17 bases between the germline ends. The germline CDR1 and CDR2 sequences are MNHGY and SVAAGI. The CDR3 has 16 residues. DNA for the CDR3: TGTGCCAGCAGTTACTCCATCACTCGGAGCACCTACGAGCAGTACTTC. Translated, it gives CASSYSITRSTYEQYF.

Ten or more counts support this clonotype. The chain links TRBV11-3 to TRBJ2-7; weak D call: TRBD1 (6 bases). The CDR3 runs to 16 residues. Germline CDR1 SGHNT, CDR2 YENEEA. V was trimmed by 1 base and J by 4 bases, leaving 17 bases between them. In DNA form, the CDR3 reads TGTGCCAGCAGCTTAGCACAGGGCTCGATTTTATACGAGCAGTACTTC. Amino acids: CASSLAQGSILYEQYF.

The chain carries TRBV12-3 or TRBV12-4 and TRBJ1-6; the D gene is possibly TRBD1 (6 bases). The CDR3 is made up of 14 amino acids. Trimming removed 4 bases from V and 5 bases from J, with 9 bases in between. Written as DNA, the CDR3 is TGTGCCAGCAGTTCACAGGGCCATAATTCACCCCTCCACTTT. Amino acids: CASSSQGHNSPLHF.

This clonotype was counted many times. The rearrangement links TRBV7-2 to TRBJ2-7; D is ambiguous. Trimming removed 6 bases from V and 3 bases from J, with 9 bases in between. The germline V gene encodes CDR1 SGHTA and CDR2 FQGNSA. The CDR3 has 12 residues. The CDR3 sequence: CASRSEFYEQYF. The CDR3 DNA is TGTGCCAGCAGGTCTGAGTTCTACGAGCAGTACTTC.

Comment on this clonotype: This may arise from a read error, as a much more abundant clone is one base away. This chain connects TRBV11-3 to TRBJ1-5; a possible D gene is TRBD1 (5 bases). This CDR3 region has 15 residues. Germline values: CDR1 SGHNT, CDR2 YENEEA. Trimming cost V 1 base and J 3 bases, with 10 bases left between them. Here the CDR3 reads CASSLGGKVNQPQHF. The CDR3 region has the DNA TGTGCCAGCAGCTTAGGGGGCAAGGTCAATCAGCCCCAGCATTTT.

This clonotype was detected ten times or more. The chain couples TRBV12-3 or TRBV12-4 to TRBJ2-1; 10 bases line up with TRBD2. The CDR3 contains 15 residues. The V and J ends lost 6 bases and 3 bases, in that order; junction bases with no gene match: 5. The CDR3, as DNA: TGTGCCAGCAGGCCTAGCGGGAGCCTCTACAATGAGCAGTTCTTC. Amino acids: CASRPSGSLYNEQFF.

At least ten counts were recorded for this clonotype. The chain couples TRBV2 to TRBJ2-3; D ambiguous. The CDR3 length is 12 residues. CDR1 is SNHLY and CDR2 is FYNNEI in the germline V gene. V lost 1 base, J lost 5 bases, and 4 bases lay in between. For the CDR3, the DNA is TGTGCCAGCAGTGAAGTATTAGATACGCAGTATTTT. It is translated as CASSEVLDTQYF.

This clonotype occurred many times. V is TRBV11-2 and J is TRBJ2-5; tentatively, D is TRBD1 (6 bases). Germline V CDR1 and CDR2: SGHAT, FQNNGV. The CDR3 has 16 amino acids. Trimming took 1 base from V and 9 from J, leaving 21 bases between them. CDR3 in DNA: TGTGCCAGCAGCTTAGGGAAGGGGACAAGAAGAGTTGCCCAGTACTTC. Protein product: CASSLGKGTRRVAQYF.

The chain combines TRBV12-3 or TRBV12-4 with TRBJ2-1; D is possibly TRBD1 (6 bases). The CDR3 consists of 14 residues. V dropped 8 bases and J dropped 3 bases, with 14 bases sitting between them. CDR3 loop: CASALGQGYNEQFF. The CDR3 nucleotides read TGTGCCAGCGCTCTGGGACAAGGCTACAATGAGCAGTTCTTC.

This clonotype was counted only a few times. This chain links TRBV19 with TRBJ2-7, with D maybe TRBD2 (6 bases). CDR3 length: 14 residues. With 2 bases removed from V and 3 bases from J, the gap between germline ends came to 11 bases. Germline CDR1 LNHDA, CDR2 SQIVND (reference sequence). The DNA for the CDR3 is TGTGCCAGTAGTATACAGGGAGGCGGCTACGAGCAGTACTTC. Translation gives CASSIQGGGYEQYF.

Concerning this clonotype: A clone one base away is much larger, so this may be a read error. The CDR3 does not end in the conserved phenylalanine or tryptophan, so this is likely a read error. The chain links TRBV29-1 to TRBJ2-3; 9 bases align to TRBD2. Germline V gene data show CDR1 as SQVTM and CDR2 as ANQGSEA. Trimming at V came to 0 bases and at J to 2 bases, leaving 3 bases not matched to a gene. This CDR3 has 15 residues. CDR3 DNA: TGCAGCGTTGAAGAAGCGGGAGGAACCACAGATACGCAGTATTGT. This encodes CSVEEAGGTTDTQYC.

This clonotype showed up many times. The chain carries TRBV9 and TRBJ2-1; TRBD1 aligns across 8 bases. The J segment lost 2 bases and the V segment lost 4 bases, leaving 8 bases of the junction unmatched. The CDR3 sequence is 16 residues long. Germline CDR1 reads SGDLS; CDR2 reads YYNGEE. The CDR3 here is CASSSLGTGTYNEQFF. The CDR3, as DNA: TGTGCCAGCAGCTCCCTCGGGACAGGTACCTACAATGAGCAGTTCTTC.

The chain employs TRBV3-1 and TRBJ1-1; D is uncertain. Germline V CDR1 and CDR2: LGHDT, YNNKEL (reference sequence). The CDR3 has 14 amino acids. Trimming pared 5 bases from V and 2 bases from J, leaving 12 bases between. The CDR3 DNA reads TGTGCCAGCAGCTCCCCCCAGGCTAACACTGAAGCTTTCTTT. Its protein product is CASSSPQANTEAFF.

This clonotype was observed at least ten times. The chain couples TRBV28 to TRBJ2-3, with a weak D call TRBD2 (6 bases). The V and J ends lost 1 base and 3 bases respectively, with 8 bases between them. The CDR3 is 14 residues long. In germline, CDR1 is MDHEN, CDR2 SYDVKM. In DNA form, the CDR3 reads TGTGCCAGCAGTTTATCGGCGGGGACAGATACGCAGTATTTT. It is translated as CASSLSAGTDTQYF. Full variable domain (remainder filled in from reference TRBV28 and TRBJ2-3): DVKVTQSSRYLVKRTGEKVFLECVQDMDHENMFWYRQDPGLGLRLIYFSYDVKMKEKGDIPEGYSVSREKKERFSLILESASTNQTSMYLCASSLSAGTDTQYFGPGTRLTVL.

A note on this clonotype: A much larger clonotype is one base distant, so this may be a read error. The V call is TRBV7-2, the J call TRBJ1-1, with D unresolved. V was cut by 1 base and J by 10 bases, with 10 bases left in between. Germline V gene lookup returns CDR1 SGHTA and CDR2 FQGNSA. CDR3 length: 12 amino acids. CDR3 in amino acids: CASSLEAGIAFF. The CDR3 coding sequence is TGTGCCAGCAGCTTAGAGGCGGGGATAGCTTTCTTT.

This clonotype was picked up many times. The V call is TRBV10-3, the J call TRBJ2-1; 8 bases are shared with TRBD2. V trimming: 8 bases; J trimming: 3 bases; junction bases outside the gene matches: 6. This CDR3 comprises 14 residues. Germline values: CDR1 ENHRY, CDR2 SYGVKD. The CDR3 region is CAIFAGGLYNEQFF. The CDR3 nucleotides are TGTGCCATCTTCGCGGGAGGACTCTACAATGAGCAGTTCTTC.

This clonotype was recorded at least ten times. The rearrangement uses TRBV5-6 and TRBJ2-1; tentative D call: TRBD2 (6 bases). The CDR3 contains 16 residues. V dropped 4 bases and J dropped 10 bases, with 24 bases sitting between them. Germline V gene lookup returns CDR1 SGHDT and CDR2 YYEEEE. The CDR3 bases are TGTGCCAGCAGCCGCCTAGCGTCCTTCGGGGTAGGAGAGCAGTTCTTC. The encoded protein is CASSRLASFGVGEQFF. The whole variable domain, remainder taken from reference TRBV5-6 and TRBJ2-1, is DAGVTQSPTHLIKTRGQQVTLRCSPKSGHDTVSWYQQALGQGPQFIFQYYEEEERQRGNFPDRFSGHQFPNYSSELNVNALLLGDSALYLCASSRLASFGVGEQFFGPGTRLTVL.

The sample holds a few counts of this clonotype. The chain joins TRBV27 to TRBJ2-7; the match to TRBD2 covers 7 bases. From germline, CDR1 is MNHEY and CDR2 SMNVEV (reference sequence). Germline trimming cut 11 bases from V and 6 bases from J; bases unmatched to any gene: 13. The CDR3 is 13 amino acids. As DNA, the CDR3 is TGTGCCGTCGGGGGAGGGGCGGGTAGCGAGCAGTACTTC. This codes for CAVGGGAGSEQYF.

This clonotype was detected many times. The chain joins TRBV6-1 to TRBJ2-2; D might be TRBD2 (5 bases). Trimming cost V 7 bases and J 5 bases, with 14 bases left between them. The CDR3 spans 14 residues. Germline-derived CDR1 and CDR2 are MNHNS and SASEGT. The DNA of the CDR3 is TGTGCCAGCAAAGCGGCTCCATTAACCGGGGAGCTGTTTTTT. Translating it yields CASKAAPLTGELFF.

The genes are TRBV7-9 and TRBJ1-3, with 7 bases fitting TRBD1. CDR3 length: 15 residues. Germline CDR1 is SEHNR and CDR2 is FQNEAQ (reference sequence). With 4 bases clipped from V and 2 bases from J, the junction kept 5 bases outside the gene matches. The CDR3 protein is CASSSRGGAGNTIYF. CDR3 sequence (DNA): TGTGCCAGCAGCTCCAGGGGGGGCGCTGGAAACACCATATATTTT.

The gene calls are TRBV3-1 and TRBJ2-1; 8 nucleotides agree with TRBD2. Germline loops: CDR1 LGHDT, CDR2 YNNKEL (reference sequence). CDR3 length: 14 amino acids. V lost 9 bases, J lost 3 bases, and 7 bases stayed unmatched. Written as DNA, the CDR3 is TGTGCCAGACCACGGACTAGCAGCTACAATGAGCAGTTCTTC. This codes for CARPRTSSYNEQFF.

J is TRBJ2-7 and V is TRBV11-2, with D perhaps TRBD2 (5 bases). The CDR3 has 13 residues. V shed 5 bases and J shed 4 bases, with 12 bases lying between them. Per the germline V gene, CDR1 is SGHAT and CDR2 is FQNNGV. This CDR3 reads CASSKDPGYEQYF. In DNA form, the CDR3 reads TGTGCCAGCAGCAAAGACCCGGGGTACGAGCAGTACTTC.

This clonotype was found a few times. This chain links TRBV12-3 or TRBV12-4 with TRBJ1-5; D unresolved. The CDR3 runs to 14 residues. The V end was cut by 6 bases, the J end by 4 bases, with 13 bases between. The CDR3 is CASRPTPSNQPQHF. CDR3 DNA: TGTGCCAGCAGGCCTACCCCAAGTAATCAGCCCCAGCATTTT.

This clonotype was seen at least ten times. This chain links TRBV6-2 or TRBV6-3 with TRBJ2-7; 13 bases agree with TRBD2. The CDR3 covers 17 residues. V was pared by 8 bases and J by 0 bases, with 10 bases of the junction left unmatched. Germline V CDR1 and CDR2: MNHEY, SVGEGT. The CDR3 loop is CASAALAGGPNSYEQYF. DNA for the CDR3: TGTGCCAGCGCAGCACTAGCGGGAGGGCCTAACTCCTACGAGCAGTACTTC.

This clonotype came up many times. The CDR3 DNA is TGCAGTGCTAGCGGGAGGGCGGAGACCCAGTACTTC. Protein: CSASGRAETQYF. The chain is built from TRBV20-1 and TRBJ2-5, with TRBD2 identical over 8 bases. CDR1 and CDR2 from the germline V gene are DFQATT and SNEGSKA (reference sequence). The CDR3 is 12 residues long. The trim removed 3 bases at V and 5 bases at J, leaving 2 bases unmatched.

The chain links TRBV18 to TRBJ1-4; D gene unclear. This CDR3 contains 16 residues. Germline lookup yields CDR1 KGHSH and CDR2 LQKENI. V gave up 3 bases and J gave up 3 bases, with 14 bases separating them. The CDR3 DNA follows: TGTGCCAGCTCACCCGGCTGGGGAACGGCTAATGAAAAACTGTTTTTT. Translated, it gives CASSPGWGTANEKLFF.